This T cell receptor (beta chain) was obtained from a study of T cell responses to AZD1222 COVID-19 vaccine. Notes on the study in general: Just 5 to 7 people given AZD1222 tested seropositive at baseline. Regions 160-218 and 743-854 dominated among vaccine-associated CD4 TCRs spanning spike. Targeting of unmutated variant regions was reportedly seen in nearly half of spike-specific TCRs.

Trimming removed 0 bases at V and 5 bases at J, with 5 bases between. The CDR3 totals 13 residues. CDR1 and CDR2 from the germline V gene are SGHRS and YFSETQ. Details on this clone: What it recognizes is unknown.

The assay was immunoSEQ multiplex PCR, and TCRdb's table has in-frame clones only and misses some. Here the sample spans tens of thousands of clones, 80% to 85% being singletons. This specimen consisted of peripheral blood, obtained on day 0 of AZD1222 vaccination. The origin of this receptor is an adult in good health. The chain couples TRBV5-1 to TRBJ1-4; D is unclear. The CDR3 here is CASSLDQNEKLFF. CDR3 DNA: TGCGCCAGCAGCTTGGACCAGAATGAAAAACTGTTTTTT.